This T cell receptor beta chain came from a study of blood T cell repertoires in COVID-19. Study background: Sources were T cells, B-cell-depleted T cells, or PBMCs; the material itself was cDNA or gDNA.

The V segment lost 4 bases and the J segment 1 base; nucleotides outside the gene matches: 9. The CDR3 runs 15 residues. In germline, CDR1 is SQVTM, CDR2 ANQGSEA. Profiling relied on immunoSEQ multiplex PCR, and the TCRdb table lists in-frame clones only, not all of them. There are a few hundred thousand clones in the sample; around 82% occur only once, and roughly 3.1% lies in the top ten. Sequenced input: peripheral blood. The chain combines TRBV29-1 with TRBJ1-2; 7 bases agree with TRBD1. The clonotype originates from a woman aged 18-29 years with acute or convalescent COVID-19. The CDR3 bases are TGCAGCGTTGGAAATACGGGACAGCATAACTATGGCTACACCTTC. Amino acid sequence: CSVGNTGQHNYGYTF. Full variable domain (outside the CDR3, taken from reference TRBV29-1 and TRBJ1-2): SAVISQKPSRDICQRGTSLTIQCQVDSQVTMMFWYRQQPGQSLTLIATANQGSEATYESGFVIDKFPISRPNLTFSTLTVSNMSPEDSSIYLCSVGNTGQHNYGYTFGSGTRLTVV.